These 21 T cell receptor beta chains came from one sample sequenced in a study of blood T cell repertoires in COVID-19. The method was immunoSEQ multiplex PCR; TCRdb's version includes in-frame clones alone and lacks a portion of them. The profile covers 150,000 to 250,000 clones, with 85% to 95% appearing a single time and around 0.8% taken by the ten largest. Sequenced: peripheral blood. The origin of the receptors is a man aged 25 to 45 with COVID-19, enrolled during active disease.

The rearrangement uses TRBV19 and TRBJ2-1; 7 nucleotides align to TRBD2. V gave up 1 base and J gave up 9 bases; unmatched junction bases: 9. Germline CDR1 is LNHDA and CDR2 is SQIVND (reference sequence). CDR3 size: 15 residues. The CDR3 loop is CASSIVRSRTSEQFF. The CDR3 nucleotides are TGTGCCAGTAGTATAGTCAGATCCAGGACTAGTGAGCAGTTCTTC.

V is TRBV7-3 and J is TRBJ2-6; D ambiguous. Trimming pared 7 bases from V and 1 base from J, leaving 8 bases between. Germline V gives CDR1 SGHTA, CDR2 FQGTGA. CDR3 size: 14 residues. In DNA form, the CDR3 reads TGTGCCAGCACCACCGGGTCTGGGGCCAACGTCCTGACTTTC. Translated: CASTTGSGANVLTF.

The genes are TRBV6-2 or TRBV6-3 and TRBJ2-3; 12 bases are a match to TRBD2. V lost 5 bases, J lost 7 bases, and 4 bases stayed unmatched. In germline, CDR1 is MNHEY, CDR2 SVGEGT. The CDR3 spans 14 residues. CDR3 amino acids: CASSLGLAGYTQYF. As DNA, the CDR3 is TGTGCCAGCAGTCTGGGACTAGCGGGCTATACGCAGTATTTT.

The chain is built from TRBV5-5 and TRBJ2-2; D may be TRBD1 (5 bases). V was cut by 0 bases and J by 7 bases, with 7 bases left in between. Per the germline V gene, CDR1 is SGHKS and CDR2 is YYEKEE (reference sequence). This CDR3 has 13 amino acids. The CDR3, as DNA: TGTGCCAGCAGCTTGGAGGACATCGGGGAGCTGTTTTTT. Translation gives CASSLEDIGELFF.

The chain recombines TRBV4-1 with TRBJ2-7; 8 bases map to TRBD2. CDR1 is MGHRA and CDR2 is YSYEKL in the germline V gene. The CDR3 consists of 15 residues. The J segment lost 6 bases and the V segment lost 3 bases, leaving 10 bases of the junction unmatched. CDR3 residues: CASSQLAGRPSEQYF. The CDR3 DNA follows: TGCGCCAGCAGCCAGCTAGCGGGCCGGCCAAGCGAGCAGTACTTC.

This chain joins TRBV18 and TRBJ1-4; possibly TRBD1 for D (5 bases). Deletions cut 1 base from V and 6 bases from J, with 6 bases between. CDR1 and CDR2 (germline): KGHSH, LQKENI. The CDR3 has 13 residues. CDR3 amino acids: CASSPRGDEKLFF. As DNA, the CDR3 is TGTGCCAGCTCACCACGGGGGGATGAAAAACTGTTTTTT.

The genes are TRBV12-3 or TRBV12-4 and TRBJ1-2, with D possibly matching TRBD1 (6 bases). Trimming took off 6 bases at V and 6 bases at J, with 14 bases between the two ends. CDR3 length: 13 residues. The CDR3 nucleotides read TGTGCCAGCAGCCAGGACAGAGCTCATGGCTACACCTTC. Protein product: CASSQDRAHGYTF.

V usage is TRBV12-5 and J usage is TRBJ2-3; D call uncertain. Between the trimmed V and J ends, which lost 2 bases and 1 base, there was a span of 7 bases. The CDR3 has 14 residues. The germline CDR1 and CDR2 sequences are LGHNT and FRNRAP. The CDR3 bases are TGTGCTAGTGGTTTGTCCAGTCGCACAGATACGCAGTATTTT. Its protein is CASGLSSRTDTQYF.

This clone appeared a single time. This chain links TRBV23-1 with TRBJ2-3, with 8 bases aligning to TRBD1. TRBV23-1 is reported as an ORF; its role is uncertain. The CDR3 extends over 16 amino acids. The V segment lost 1 base and the J segment 1 base; nucleotides outside the gene matches: 4. CDR3 DNA: TGCGCCAGCAGTCAATTGGACAGGGAGCGCACAGATACGCAGTATTTT. This encodes CASSQLDRERTDTQYF.

The chain combines TRBV7-3 with TRBJ2-2, with D possibly TRBD2 on 6 matching bases. Trimming pared 4 bases from V and 6 bases from J, leaving 18 bases between. The CDR3 runs to 16 residues. Germline CDR1 and CDR2: SGHTA and FQGTGA. CDR3 sequence: CASSSQPPRLAGELFF. The DNA of the CDR3 is TGTGCCAGCAGCTCCCAGCCTCCTCGACTAGCCGGGGAGCTGTTTTTT.

The chain is built from TRBV29-1 and TRBJ1-1; 8 positions match TRBD1. Trimming at V came to 7 bases and at J to 11 bases, leaving 15 bases not matched to a gene. CDR1 and CDR2 from the germline V gene are SQVTM and ANQGSEA. The CDR3 totals 13 residues. In nucleotides, the CDR3 is TGCAGCGGGGGCTCCGGGACAGGCTCGGGGGCTTTCTTT. Amino acid sequence: CSGGSGTGSGAFF.

The V gene is TRBV2, the J gene TRBJ1-6; D remains unclear. V was trimmed by 7 bases and J by 11 bases, leaving 9 bases between them. CDR3 length: 11 residues. CDR1 SNHLY and CDR2 FYNNEI come from the germline V gene. The CDR3, as DNA: TGTGCCAGCATGAGGTGGACACCCCTCCACTTT. It specifies CASMRWTPLHF.

The chain joins TRBV19 to TRBJ1-5, with a weak D call TRBD1 (6 bases). Germline assignment: CDR1 LNHDA and CDR2 SQIVND (reference sequence). V dropped 5 bases and J dropped 4 bases, with 9 bases sitting between them. The CDR3 covers 13 residues. The chain's CDR3 is CASSSGQNQPQHF. In DNA, the CDR3 is TGTGCCAGTAGTTCAGGACAGAATCAGCCCCAGCATTTT.

V usage is TRBV5-1 and J usage is TRBJ2-5, with TRBD2 identical over 15 bases. From germline, CDR1 is SGHRS and CDR2 YFSETQ. The CDR3 extends over 20 amino acids. V gave up 0 bases and J gave up 4 bases; unmatched junction bases: 13. The CDR3 reads CASSLVGLAGGRIVIETQYF. DNA of the CDR3: TGCGCCAGCAGCTTGGTTGGACTAGCGGGGGGGCGGATCGTCATAGAGACCCAGTACTTC.

The chain uses TRBV19 and TRBJ2-3; perhaps TRBD2 as D (5 bases). CDR1 LNHDA and CDR2 SQIVND come from the germline V gene (reference sequence). Trimming took 5 bases from V and 2 from J, leaving 14 bases between them. This CDR3 contains 15 residues. CDR3 protein: CASSRAGPLTDTQYF. CDR3 in DNA: TGTGCCAGTAGTCGGGCGGGCCCCCTCACAGATACGCAGTATTTT.

The rearrangement uses TRBV5-1 and TRBJ2-7; D is possibly TRBD2 (6 bases). The CDR3 consists of 14 residues. CDR1 is SGHRS, CDR2 YFSETQ, per germline. The V gene lost 4 bases and the J gene lost 3 bases, with 14 bases spanning the gap. CDR3 DNA sequence: TGCGCCAGCAGCCAACGAGGGGAGGTCTACGAGCAGTACTTC. Amino acids: CASSQRGEVYEQYF.

This clone has only a few counts. The V and J genes are TRBV18 and TRBJ2-7; D call uncertain. Germline lookup yields CDR1 KGHSH and CDR2 LQKENI. The CDR3 spans 12 residues. Trimming removed 4 bases at V and 3 bases at J, with 7 bases between. Here the CDR3 reads CASSLQDYEQYF. CDR3 DNA: TGTGCCAGCTCACTACAAGACTACGAGCAGTACTTC.

The rearrangement uses TRBV5-1 and TRBJ2-5; TRBD2 matches 8 bases. The CDR3 runs to 14 residues. Germline trimming cut 6 bases from V and 1 base from J; bases unmatched to any gene: 5. Germline-derived CDR1 and CDR2 are SGHRS and YFSETQ. CDR3 nucleotide sequence: TGCGCCAGCACTGTAGCGGGAATCCAAGAGACCCAGTACTTC. Its protein is CASTVAGIQETQYF.

V and J are TRBV6-5 and TRBJ1-1, with 8 bases fitting TRBD1. The CDR3 covers 14 residues. Germline CDR1 MNHEY, CDR2 SVGAGI. V was pared by 11 bases and J by 7 bases, with 15 bases of the junction left unmatched. The CDR3 here is CAYRPSQGANEAFF. The DNA for the CDR3 is TGTGCCTACCGTCCTTCCCAGGGGGCGAATGAAGCTTTCTTT.

The chain links TRBV6-6 to TRBJ1-1; D is ambiguous. V shed 5 bases and J shed 10 bases, with 20 bases lying between them. The V gene's germline CDR1 is MNHNY and CDR2 SVGAGI (reference sequence). The CDR3 sequence is 14 residues long. The CDR3 nucleotides are TGTGCCAGCAGTCGCCCGGGCCCCATGCGGGCAGCTTTCTTT. Its translation: CASSRPGPMRAAFF.

The chain combines TRBV11-2 with TRBJ1-3, with 9 bases aligning to TRBD1. Trimming at V came to 4 bases and at J to 4 bases, leaving 2 bases not matched to a gene. Germline CDR1 is SGHAT and CDR2 is FQNNGV. The length of the CDR3 is 14 residues. As DNA, the CDR3 is TGTGCCAGCAGCTACAGGGGGCCCGGAAACACCATATATTTT. It yields the protein CASSYRGPGNTIYF. The full variable domain, in which reference TRBV11-2 and TRBJ1-3 provide the parts outside the CDR3, is EAGVAQSPRYKIIEKRQSVAFWCNPISGHATLYWYQQILGQGPKLLIQFQNNGVVDDSQLPKDRFSAERLKGVDSTLKIQPAKLEDSAVYLCASSYRGPGNTIYFGEGSWLTVV.